The clone carrying this T cell receptor (beta chain) has a single count. Its antigen is not identified. The data were obtained in a study of cytomegalovirus exposure and HLA in healthy donors. V lost 4 bases, J lost 0 bases, and 9 bases stayed unmatched. The CDR3 runs 16 residues. Germline CDR1 SGHNT, CDR2 YYREEE (reference sequence). General study results and limits: Later analysis showed most CMV-associated TCR beta chains appearing HLA-restricted.

PCR involved 60 Vbeta and 13 Jbeta primers. The repertoire was sequenced with immunoSEQ multiplex PCR; TCRdb's copy has only in-frame clones and lacks some. The data show approximately 130,000 clones, approximately 87% seen once. The source material was PBMCs. The origin of this receptor is a middle-aged man in good health and CMV-seronegative. This sequence joins TRBV5-4 and TRBJ2-5, with TRBD2 identical over 7 bases. The CDR3 coding sequence is TGTGCCAGCAGCCAATCTAGCGGCCCCTACCAAGAGACCCAGTACTTC. It codes for CASSQSSGPYQETQYF.